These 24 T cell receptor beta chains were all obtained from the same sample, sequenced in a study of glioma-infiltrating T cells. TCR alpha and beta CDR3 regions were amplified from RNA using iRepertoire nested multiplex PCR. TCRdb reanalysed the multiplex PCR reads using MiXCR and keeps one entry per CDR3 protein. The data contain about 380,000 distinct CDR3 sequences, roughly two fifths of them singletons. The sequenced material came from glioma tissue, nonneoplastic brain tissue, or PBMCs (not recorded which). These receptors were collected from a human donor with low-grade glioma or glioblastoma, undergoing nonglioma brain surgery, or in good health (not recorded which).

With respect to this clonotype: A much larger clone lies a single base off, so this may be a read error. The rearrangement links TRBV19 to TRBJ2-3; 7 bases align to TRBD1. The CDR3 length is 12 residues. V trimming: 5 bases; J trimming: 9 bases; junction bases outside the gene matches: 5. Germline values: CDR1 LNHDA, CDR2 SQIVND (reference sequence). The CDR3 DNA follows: TGTGCCAGTAGTCACCGACAGGGAACGCAGTATTTT. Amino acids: CASSHRQGTQYF.

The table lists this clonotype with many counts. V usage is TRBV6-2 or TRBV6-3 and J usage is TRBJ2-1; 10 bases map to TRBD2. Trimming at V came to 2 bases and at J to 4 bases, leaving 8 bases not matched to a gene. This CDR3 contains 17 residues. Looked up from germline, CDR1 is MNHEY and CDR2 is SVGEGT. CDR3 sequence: CASSYVASGSSYNEQFF. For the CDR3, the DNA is TGTGCCAGCAGTTACGTCGCTAGCGGGAGTTCATACAATGAGCAGTTCTTC.

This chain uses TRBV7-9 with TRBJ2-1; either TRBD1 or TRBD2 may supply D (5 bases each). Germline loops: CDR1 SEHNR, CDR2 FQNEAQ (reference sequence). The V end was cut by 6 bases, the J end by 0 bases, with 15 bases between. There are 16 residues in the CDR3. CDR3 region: CASRGRDGVSYNEQFF. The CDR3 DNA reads TGTGCCAGCAGAGGCCGGGACGGAGTCTCCTACAATGAGCAGTTCTTC.

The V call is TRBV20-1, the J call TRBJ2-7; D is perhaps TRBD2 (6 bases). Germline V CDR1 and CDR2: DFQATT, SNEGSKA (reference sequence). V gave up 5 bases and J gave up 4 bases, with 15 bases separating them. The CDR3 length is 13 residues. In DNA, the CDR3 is TGCAGTGCTTCCGGCGGGACCTATTACGAGCAGTACTTC. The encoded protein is CSASGGTYYEQYF.

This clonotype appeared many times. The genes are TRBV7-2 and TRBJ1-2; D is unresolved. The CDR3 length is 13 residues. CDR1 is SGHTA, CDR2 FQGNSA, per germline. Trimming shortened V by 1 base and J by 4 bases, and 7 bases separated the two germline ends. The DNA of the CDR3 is TGTGCCAGCAGCTTAGTGACGACCTATGGCTACACCTTC. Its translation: CASSLVTTYGYTF.

CDR3 in amino acids: CASSSGLAGGSYEQYF. As DNA, the CDR3 is TGTGCCAGCAGCTCGGGACTAGCGGGAGGGTCCTACGAGCAGTACTTC. The chain joins TRBV7-2 to TRBJ2-7; 16 bases map to TRBD2. V lost 4 bases and J lost 1; bases outside the gene matches: 1. CDR1 and CDR2 (germline): SGHTA, FQGNSA. The CDR3 length is 16 residues. The whole variable domain, filled in from reference TRBV7-2 and TRBJ2-7, reads GAGVSQSPSNKVTEKGKDVELRCDPISGHTALYWYRQSLGQGLEFLIYFQGNSAPDKSGLPSDRFSAERTGGSVSTLTIQRTQQEDSAVYLCASSSGLAGGSYEQYFGPGTRLTVT.

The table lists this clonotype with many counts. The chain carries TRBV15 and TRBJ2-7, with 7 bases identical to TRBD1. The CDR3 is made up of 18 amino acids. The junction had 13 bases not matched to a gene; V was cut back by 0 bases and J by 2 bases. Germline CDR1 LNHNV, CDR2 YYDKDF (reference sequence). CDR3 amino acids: CATSRERSGQQNPYEQYF. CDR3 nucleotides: TGTGCCACCAGCAGAGAGAGGTCGGGACAGCAAAACCCCTACGAGCAGTACTTC.

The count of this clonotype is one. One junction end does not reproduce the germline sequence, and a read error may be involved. The DNA for the CDR3 is TGTGCCAGCAGCTTAGCGAGGGAGGGGCCTATAGCCAAAAATATTCAGTACTTC. Translated, it gives CASSLAREGPIAKNIQYF. The J gene is TRBJ2-4, the V gene TRBV7-2, with TRBD2 matching over 7 bases. The CDR3 is made up of 18 amino acids. Germline assignment: CDR1 SGHTA and CDR2 FQGNSA. Full variable domain (missing parts from reference TRBV7-2 and TRBJ2-4): GAGVSQSPSNKVTEKGKDVELRCDPISGHTALYWYRQSLGQGLEFLIYFQGNSAPDKSGLPSDRFSAERTGGSVSTLTIQRTQQEDSAVYLCASSLAREGPIAKNIQYFGAGTRLSVL.

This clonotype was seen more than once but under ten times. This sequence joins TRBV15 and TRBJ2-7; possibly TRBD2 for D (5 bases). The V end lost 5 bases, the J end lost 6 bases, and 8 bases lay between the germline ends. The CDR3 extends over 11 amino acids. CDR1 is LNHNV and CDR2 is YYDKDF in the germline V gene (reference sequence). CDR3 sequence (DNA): TGTGCCACCAGCGGGAGCGGCGAGCAGTACTTC. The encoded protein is CATSGSGEQYF.

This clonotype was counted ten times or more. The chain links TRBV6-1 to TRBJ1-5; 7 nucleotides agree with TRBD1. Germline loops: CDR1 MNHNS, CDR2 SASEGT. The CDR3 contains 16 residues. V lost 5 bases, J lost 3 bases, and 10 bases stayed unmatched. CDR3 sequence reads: CASSFPDRWDNQPQHF. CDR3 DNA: TGTGCCAGCAGTTTCCCGGACAGGTGGGACAATCAGCCCCAGCATTTT.

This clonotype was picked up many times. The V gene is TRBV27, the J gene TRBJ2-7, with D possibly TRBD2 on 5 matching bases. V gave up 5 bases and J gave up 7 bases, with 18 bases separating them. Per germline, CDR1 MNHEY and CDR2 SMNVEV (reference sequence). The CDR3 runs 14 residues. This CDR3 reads CASSPLWEAAEQYF. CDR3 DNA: TGTGCCAGCAGTCCGCTTTGGGAAGCGGCAGAGCAGTACTTC.

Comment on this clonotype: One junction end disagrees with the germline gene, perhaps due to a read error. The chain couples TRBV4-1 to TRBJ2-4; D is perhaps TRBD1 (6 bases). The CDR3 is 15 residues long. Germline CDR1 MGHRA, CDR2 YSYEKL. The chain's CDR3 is CASSPAGVAKNIRYF. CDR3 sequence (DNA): TGTGCCAGCAGTCCCGCAGGGGTAGCCAAAAACATTCGGTACTTC.

The CDR3: CASLLAGGPNEQFF. The CDR3 DNA is TGTGCCAGCCTACTAGCGGGAGGGCCAAATGAGCAGTTCTTC. The chain recombines TRBV19 with TRBJ2-1; 13 nucleotides line up with TRBD2. The CDR3 is made up of 14 amino acids. Germline loops: CDR1 LNHDA, CDR2 SQIVND (reference sequence). Germline trimming cut 9 bases from V and 7 bases from J; bases unmatched to any gene: 6.

In DNA form, the CDR3 reads TGTGCCACCAGTGATTTGTCAGGGGAAGGCTACAATGAGCAGTTCTTC. Encoded protein: CATSDLSGEGYNEQFF. This rearrangement joins TRBV24-1 to TRBJ2-1; weak D call: TRBD1 (6 bases). Trimming removed 0 bases from V and 3 bases from J, with 11 bases in between. Germline assignment: CDR1 KGHDR and CDR2 SFDVKD. CDR3 length equals 16 residues.

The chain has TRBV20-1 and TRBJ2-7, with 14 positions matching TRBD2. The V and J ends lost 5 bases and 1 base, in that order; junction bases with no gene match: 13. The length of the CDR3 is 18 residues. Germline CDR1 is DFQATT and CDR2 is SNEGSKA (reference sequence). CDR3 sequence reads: CSARAVQGLAGDSYEQYF. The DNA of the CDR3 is TGCAGTGCTCGCGCCGTCCAGGGACTAGCGGGAGATTCCTACGAGCAGTACTTC.

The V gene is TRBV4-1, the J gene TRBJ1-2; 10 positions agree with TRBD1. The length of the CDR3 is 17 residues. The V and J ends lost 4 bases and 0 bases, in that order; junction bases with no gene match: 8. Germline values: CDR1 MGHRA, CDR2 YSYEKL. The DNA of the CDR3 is TGCGCCAGCAGCCCGTGGGACAGGGGAAGTGCTAACTATGGCTACACCTTC. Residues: CASSPWDRGSANYGYTF.

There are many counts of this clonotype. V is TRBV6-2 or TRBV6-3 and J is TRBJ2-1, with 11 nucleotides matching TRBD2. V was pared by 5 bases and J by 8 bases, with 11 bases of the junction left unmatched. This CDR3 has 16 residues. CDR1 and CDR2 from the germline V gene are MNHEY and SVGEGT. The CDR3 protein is CASSTFTSGSSHEQFF. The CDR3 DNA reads TGTGCCAGCAGTACCTTCACTAGCGGGAGTAGCCATGAGCAGTTCTTC.

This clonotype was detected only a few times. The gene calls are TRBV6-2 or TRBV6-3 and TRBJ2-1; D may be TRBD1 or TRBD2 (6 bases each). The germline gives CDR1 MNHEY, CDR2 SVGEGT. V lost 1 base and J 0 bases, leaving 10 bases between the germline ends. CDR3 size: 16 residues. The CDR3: CASSYWGASSYNEQFF. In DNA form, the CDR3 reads TGTGCCAGCAGTTACTGGGGGGCAAGCTCCTACAATGAGCAGTTCTTC.

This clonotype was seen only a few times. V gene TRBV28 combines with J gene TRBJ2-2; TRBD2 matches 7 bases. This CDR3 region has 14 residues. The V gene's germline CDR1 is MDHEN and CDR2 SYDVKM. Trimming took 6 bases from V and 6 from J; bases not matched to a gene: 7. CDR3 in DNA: TGTGCCAGCAGCACGTGGGGAGGGCCCGGGGAGCTGTTTTTT. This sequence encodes CASSTWGGPGELFF.

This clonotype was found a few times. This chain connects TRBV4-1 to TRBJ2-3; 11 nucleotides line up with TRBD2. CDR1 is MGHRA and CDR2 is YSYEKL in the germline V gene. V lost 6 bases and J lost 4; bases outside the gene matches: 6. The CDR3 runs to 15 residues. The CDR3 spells CASSSGRARADTQYF. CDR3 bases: TGCGCCAGCAGTAGCGGGAGGGCCAGGGCAGATACGCAGTATTTT.

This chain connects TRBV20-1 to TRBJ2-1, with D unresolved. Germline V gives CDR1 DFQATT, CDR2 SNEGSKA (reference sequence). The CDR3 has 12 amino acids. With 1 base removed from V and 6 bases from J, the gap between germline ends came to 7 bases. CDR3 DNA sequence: TGCAGTGCTAGAGTGGTGGGCAATGAGCAGTTCTTC. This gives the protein CSARVVGNEQFF.

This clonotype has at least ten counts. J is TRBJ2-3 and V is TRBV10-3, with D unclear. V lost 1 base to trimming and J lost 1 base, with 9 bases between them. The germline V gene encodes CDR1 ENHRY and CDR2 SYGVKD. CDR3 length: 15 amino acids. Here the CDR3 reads CAISEYSPGTDTQYF. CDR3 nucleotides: TGTGCCATCAGTGAGTATTCCCCTGGCACAGATACGCAGTATTTT.

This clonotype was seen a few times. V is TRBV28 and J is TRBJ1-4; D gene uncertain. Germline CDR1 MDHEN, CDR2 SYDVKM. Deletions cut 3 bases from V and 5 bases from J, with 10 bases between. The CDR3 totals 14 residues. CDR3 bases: TGTGCCAGCAGTTTCCTGACCTTGAATGAAAAACTGTTTTTT. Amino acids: CASSFLTLNEKLFF.

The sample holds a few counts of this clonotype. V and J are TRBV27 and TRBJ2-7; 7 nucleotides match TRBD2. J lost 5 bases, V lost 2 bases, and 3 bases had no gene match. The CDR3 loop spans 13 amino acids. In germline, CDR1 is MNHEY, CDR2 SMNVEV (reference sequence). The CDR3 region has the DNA TGTGCCAGCAGTTTACGGGGGGTCAACGAGCAGTACTTC. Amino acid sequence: CASSLRGVNEQYF.